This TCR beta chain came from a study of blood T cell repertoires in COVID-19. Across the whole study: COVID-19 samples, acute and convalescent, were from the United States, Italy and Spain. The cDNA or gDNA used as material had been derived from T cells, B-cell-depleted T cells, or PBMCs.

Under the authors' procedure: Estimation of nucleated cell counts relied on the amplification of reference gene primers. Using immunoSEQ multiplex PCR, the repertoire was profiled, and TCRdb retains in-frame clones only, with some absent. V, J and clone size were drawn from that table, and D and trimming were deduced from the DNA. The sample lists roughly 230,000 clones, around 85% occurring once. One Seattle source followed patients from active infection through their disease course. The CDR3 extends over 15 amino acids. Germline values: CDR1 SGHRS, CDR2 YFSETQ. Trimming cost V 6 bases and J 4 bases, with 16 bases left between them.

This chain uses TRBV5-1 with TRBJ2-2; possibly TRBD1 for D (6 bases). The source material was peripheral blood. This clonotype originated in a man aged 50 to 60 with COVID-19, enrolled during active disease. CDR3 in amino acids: CASIATTGSTGELFF. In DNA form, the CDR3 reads TGCGCCAGCATCGCCACCACAGGGAGCACCGGGGAGCTGTTTTTT.